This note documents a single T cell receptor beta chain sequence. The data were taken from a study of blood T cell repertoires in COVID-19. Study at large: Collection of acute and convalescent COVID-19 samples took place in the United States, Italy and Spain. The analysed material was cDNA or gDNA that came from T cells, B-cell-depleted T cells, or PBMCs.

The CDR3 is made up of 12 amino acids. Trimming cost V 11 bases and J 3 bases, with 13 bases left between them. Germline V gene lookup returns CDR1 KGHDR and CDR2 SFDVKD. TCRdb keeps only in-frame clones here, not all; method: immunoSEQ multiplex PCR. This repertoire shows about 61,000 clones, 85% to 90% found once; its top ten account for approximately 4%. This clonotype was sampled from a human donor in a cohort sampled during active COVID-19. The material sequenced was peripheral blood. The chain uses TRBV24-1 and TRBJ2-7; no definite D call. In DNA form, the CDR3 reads TGTGCCAGTGTGGTTGCGTTCTACGAGCAGTACTTC. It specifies CASVVAFYEQYF.